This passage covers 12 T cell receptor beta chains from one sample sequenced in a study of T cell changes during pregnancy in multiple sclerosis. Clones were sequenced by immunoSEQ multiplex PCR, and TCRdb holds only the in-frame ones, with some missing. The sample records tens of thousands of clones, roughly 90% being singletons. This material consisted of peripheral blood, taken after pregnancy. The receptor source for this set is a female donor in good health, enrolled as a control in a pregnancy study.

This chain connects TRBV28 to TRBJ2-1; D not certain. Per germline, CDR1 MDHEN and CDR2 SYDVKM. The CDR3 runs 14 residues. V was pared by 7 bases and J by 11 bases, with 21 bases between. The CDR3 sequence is CASKPPRGARKQFF. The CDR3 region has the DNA TGTGCCAGCAAACCTCCACGTGGCGCTAGAAAGCAGTTCTTC.

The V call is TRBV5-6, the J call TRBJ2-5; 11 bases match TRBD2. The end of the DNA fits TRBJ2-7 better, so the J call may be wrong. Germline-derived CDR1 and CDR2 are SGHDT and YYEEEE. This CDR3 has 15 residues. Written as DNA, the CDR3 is TGTGCCAGCAGCTTGATAGCGGGGGGGACCCACGAGCAGTACTTC. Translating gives CASSLIAGGTHEQYF.

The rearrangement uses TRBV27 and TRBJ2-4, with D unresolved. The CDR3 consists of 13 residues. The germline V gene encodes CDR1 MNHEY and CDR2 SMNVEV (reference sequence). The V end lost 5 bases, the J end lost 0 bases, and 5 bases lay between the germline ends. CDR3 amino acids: CASSPGAKNIQYF. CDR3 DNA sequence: TGTGCCAGCAGTCCAGGAGCCAAAAACATTCAGTACTTC.

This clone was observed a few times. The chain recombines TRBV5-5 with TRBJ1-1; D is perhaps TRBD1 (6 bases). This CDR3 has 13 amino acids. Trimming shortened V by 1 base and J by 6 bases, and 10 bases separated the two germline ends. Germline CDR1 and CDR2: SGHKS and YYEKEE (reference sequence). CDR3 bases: TGTGCCAGCAGCTTGTCAGGGGAAGCTGAAGCTTTCTTT. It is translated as CASSLSGEAEAFF. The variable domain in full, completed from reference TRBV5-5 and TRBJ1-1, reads DAGVTQSPTHLIKTRGQQVTLRCSPISGHKSVSWYQQVLGQGPQFIFQYYEKEERGRGNFPDRFSARQFPNYSSELNVNALLLGDSALYLCASSLSGEAEAFFGQGTRLTVV.

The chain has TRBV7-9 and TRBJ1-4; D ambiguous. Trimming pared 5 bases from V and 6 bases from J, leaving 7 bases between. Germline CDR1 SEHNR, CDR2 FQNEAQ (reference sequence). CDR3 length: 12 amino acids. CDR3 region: CASSLIDEKLFF. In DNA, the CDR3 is TGTGCCAGCAGCCTTATAGATGAAAAACTGTTTTTT.

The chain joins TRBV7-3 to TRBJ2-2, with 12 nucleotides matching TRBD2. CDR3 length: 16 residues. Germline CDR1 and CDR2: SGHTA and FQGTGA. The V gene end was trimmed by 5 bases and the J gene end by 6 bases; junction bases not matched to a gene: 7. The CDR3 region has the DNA TGTGCCAGCAGCCCTCCGACTAGCGGGAGTCCCGGGGAGCTGTTTTTT. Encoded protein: CASSPPTSGSPGELFF.

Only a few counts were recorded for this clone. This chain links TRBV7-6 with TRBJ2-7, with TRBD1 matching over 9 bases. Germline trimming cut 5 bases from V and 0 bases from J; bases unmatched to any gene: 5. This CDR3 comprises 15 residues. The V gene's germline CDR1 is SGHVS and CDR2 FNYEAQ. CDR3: CASSPGTGLSYEQYF. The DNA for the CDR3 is TGTGCCAGCAGCCCCGGGACAGGGCTCTCCTACGAGCAGTACTTC.

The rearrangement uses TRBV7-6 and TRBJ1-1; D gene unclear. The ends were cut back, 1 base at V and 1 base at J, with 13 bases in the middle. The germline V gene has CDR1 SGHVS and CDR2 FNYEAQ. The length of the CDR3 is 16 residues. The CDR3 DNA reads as TGTGCCAGCAGCTTAGAGCGGGGTACACAGAACACTGAAGCTTTCTTT. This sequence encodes CASSLERGTQNTEAFF.

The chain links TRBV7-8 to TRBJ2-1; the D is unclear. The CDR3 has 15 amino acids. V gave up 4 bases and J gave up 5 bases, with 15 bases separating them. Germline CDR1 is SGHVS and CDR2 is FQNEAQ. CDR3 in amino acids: CASSYNSLSHNEQFF. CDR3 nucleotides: TGTGCCAGCAGCTACAACAGCCTAAGTCACAATGAGCAGTTCTTC.

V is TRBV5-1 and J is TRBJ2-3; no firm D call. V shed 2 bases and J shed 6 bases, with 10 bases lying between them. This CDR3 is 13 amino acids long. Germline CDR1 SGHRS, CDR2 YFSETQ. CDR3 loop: CASSFEWADTQYF. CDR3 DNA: TGCGCCAGCAGCTTCGAGTGGGCGGATACGCAGTATTTT.

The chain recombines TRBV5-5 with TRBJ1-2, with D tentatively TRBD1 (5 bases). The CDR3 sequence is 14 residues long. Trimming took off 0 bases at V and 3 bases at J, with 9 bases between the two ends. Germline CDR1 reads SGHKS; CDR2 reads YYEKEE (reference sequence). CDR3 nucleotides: TGTGCCAGCAGCTTGGGGCAGGGATACTATGGCTACACCTTC. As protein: CASSLGQGYYGYTF.

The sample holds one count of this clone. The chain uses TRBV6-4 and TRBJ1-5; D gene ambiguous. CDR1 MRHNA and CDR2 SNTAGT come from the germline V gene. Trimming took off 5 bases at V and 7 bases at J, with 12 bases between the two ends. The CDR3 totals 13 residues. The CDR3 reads CASSKEGGQPQHF. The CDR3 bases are TGTGCCAGCAGTAAGGAGGGTGGGCAGCCCCAGCATTTT.